This is a list of T cell receptor beta chains from one sample in a study of CD8+ T cells in alopecia areata. The protocol was immunoSEQ multiplex PCR, while the TCRdb copy is restricted to in-frame clones and leaves out a portion. In the table there are 150,000 to 190,000 clones, less than 65% of which are singletons. The sample consisted of CD8+ T cells sorted from blood, taken at week 0. These receptors were obtained from a human donor with alopecia areata. Each CDR3 is given with its conserved first and last residue. The order of the fields is clone size, J gene, D gene, V gene, CDR3 protein, CDR3 DNA. The D gene is left open where the match is weak. Where a row states a size, it is once, few, many or the class of an expanded clone; other rows omit it.

NA | TRBJ2-7 | NA | TRBV30 | CAWSVALGEYEQYF | TGTGCCTGGAGTGTGGCTTTGGGGGAATACGAGCAGTACTTC
NA | TRBJ2-7 | TRBD2 | TRBV13 | CASSPSSGLVGPAYEQYF | TGTGCCAGCAGCCCCAGCTCGGGACTAGTAGGACCAGCCTACGAGCAGTACTTC
NA | TRBJ2-3 | NA | TRBV4-3 | CASSQDTRGRTDTQYF | TGCGCCAGCAGCCAAGATACGCGGGGGCGCACAGATACGCAGTATTTT
few | TRBJ2-1 | TRBD2 | TRBV30 | CAWSVGTSINEQFF | TGTGCCTGGAGTGTTGGGACTAGCATCAATGAGCAGTTCTTC
NA | TRBJ1-2 | NA | TRBV7-9 | CASSPQRNYGYTF | TGTGCCAGCAGCCCCCAACGTAACTATGGCTACACCTTC
NA | TRBJ2-7 | NA | TRBV7-2 | CASSPPSRVTGYEQYF | TGTGCCAGCAGCCCTCCTTCCCGGGTGACGGGATACGAGCAGTACTTC
NA | TRBJ2-1 | NA | TRBV13 | CASSLGLAGENEQFF | TGTGCCAGCAGCTTAGGCCTAGCAGGCGAGAATGAGCAGTTCTTC
NA | TRBJ2-1 | NA | TRBV5-6 | CASSLGENNEQFF | TGTGCCAGCAGCTTGGGAGAGAATAATGAGCAGTTCTTC
few | TRBJ1-4 | NA | TRBV5-6 | CASSLGRRIFF | TGTGCCAGCAGCTTGGGCCGACGGATTTTTTTT
NA | TRBJ1-4 | NA | TRBV13 | CASSTQGPTNEKLFF | TGTGCCAGCAGCACCCAGGGGCCAACTAATGAAAAACTGTTTTTT
few | TRBJ2-2 | NA | TRBV6-4 | CASSYVYPRRNTGELFF | TGTGCCAGCAGTTACGTCTACCCCCGGAGGAACACCGGGGAGCTGTTTTTT
NA | TRBJ2-7 | NA | TRBV30 | CAWSVGTFYEQYF | TGTGCCTGGAGTGTAGGGACCTTCTACGAGCAGTACTTC
NA | TRBJ1-2 | NA | TRBV29-1 | CSAPTAGKNGYTF | TGCAGCGCCCCTACGGCGGGAAAGAATGGCTACACCTTC
NA | TRBJ1-2 | TRBD1 | TRBV30 | CAWSSTGGYGYTF | TGTGCCTGGAGCTCGACAGGGGGCTATGGCTACACCTTC
NA | TRBJ2-5 | NA | TRBV2 | CASSEVGGRETQYF | TGTGCCAGCAGTGAGGTGGGGGGTCGAGAGACCCAGTACTTC
few | TRBJ2-7 | TRBD1 | TRBV13 | CASSRGQGKAYEQYF | TGTGCCAGCAGCCGAGGACAGGGAAAGGCCTACGAGCAGTACTTC
few | TRBJ2-7 | NA | TRBV29-1 | CSVQEVGEQYF | TGCAGCGTTCAGGAGGTGGGGGAGCAGTACTTC
many | TRBJ2-7 | NA | TRBV10-1 | CASSEGNREQIQYF | TGCGCCAGCAGTGAGGGGAACAGGGAGCAAATTCAGTACTTC
NA | TRBJ1-5 | TRBD1 | TRBV13 | CASSLGRQGNQPQHF | TGTGCCAGCAGCTTAGGTCGACAGGGTAATCAGCCCCAGCATTTT
NA | TRBJ1-5 | TRBD1 | TRBV7-6 | CASSLGTGQPQHF | TGTGCCAGCAGCTTGGGGACAGGTCAGCCCCAGCATTTT
few | TRBJ2-5 | NA | TRBV27 | CASSLLSETNKETQYF | TGTGCCAGCAGTTTATTGTCTGAGACAAACAAAGAGACCCAGTACTTC
NA | TRBJ2-5 | NA | TRBV5-6 | CASSLWGYQETQYF | TGTGCCAGCAGCTTGTGGGGCTACCAAGAGACCCAGTACTTC
NA | TRBJ2-5 | NA | TRBV7-9 | CASSQRQGGETQYF | TGTGCCAGCAGCCAAAGACAGGGAGGTGAGACCCAGTACTTC
NA | TRBJ2-1 | TRBD2 | TRBV7-9 | CASSFSPGQSGTSIYEQFF | TGTGCCAGCAGCTTCAGCCCGGGACAGTCCGGGACTAGCATCTATGAGCAGTTCTTC
NA | TRBJ1-1 | NA | TRBV5-6 | CASSLIGYTEAFF | TGTGCCAGCAGCTTGATCGGATACACTGAAGCTTTCTTT
few | TRBJ2-3 | NA | TRBV28 | CASSLLASTDTQYF | TGTGCCAGCAGTTTACTTGCCAGCACAGATACGCAGTATTTT
few | TRBJ1-1 | NA | TRBV6-6 | CASSYSVNTEAFF | TGTGCCAGCAGTTACTCAGTGAACACTGAAGCTTTCTTT
once | TRBJ2-7 | NA | TRBV28 | CASSPQGTEAFYEQYF | TGTGCCAGCAGTCCCCAGGGGACGGAAGCCTTCTACGAGCAGTACTTC
NA | TRBJ2-1 | TRBD2 | TRBV27 | CASSPLTSGGYNEQFF | TGTGCCAGCAGTCCCCTAACTAGCGGGGGGTACAATGAGCAGTTCTTC
NA | TRBJ2-7 | NA | TRBV27 | CASSRNSYEQYF | TGTGCCAGCAGCCGCAACTCCTACGAGCAGTACTTC
NA | TRBJ1-5 | TRBD1 | TRBV27 | CASSGTGGNQPQHF | TGTGCCAGCAGCGGGACAGGGGGCAATCAGCCCCAGCATTTT
NA | TRBJ2-7 | NA | TRBV30 | CAWSAGETYEQYF | TGTGCCTGGAGCGCAGGGGAAACCTACGAGCAGTACTTC
NA | TRBJ2-1 | TRBD2 | TRBV11-2 | CASSFTSGDLLDEQFF | TGTGCCAGCAGCTTCACTAGCGGGGATCTTTTGGATGAGCAGTTCTTC
few | TRBJ2-7 | TRBD2 | TRBV7-8 | CASNPGLAGGEPYEQYF | TGTGCCAGCAATCCGGGACTAGCGGGGGGGGAACCCTACGAGCAGTACTTC
NA | TRBJ1-2 | NA | TRBV23-1 | CASSHRYGYTF | TGCGCCAGCAGTCATCGCTATGGCTACACCTTC
NA | TRBJ1-2 | TRBD1 | TRBV2 | CASFGQGGLKNYGYTF | TGTGCCAGTTTCGGACAGGGAGGTTTAAAGAACTATGGCTACACCTTC
NA | TRBJ1-6 | NA | TRBV4-1 | CASSQGDNSPLHF | TGCGCCAGCAGCCAAGGCGATAATTCACCCCTCCACTTT
few | TRBJ2-7 | NA | TRBV7-8 | CASSLGVGHSYEQYF | TGTGCCAGCAGCTTAGGTGTGGGGCACTCCTACGAGCAGTACTTC
NA | TRBJ1-1 | NA | TRBV10-3 | CASTDEGTEAFF | TGTGCCTCGACAGATGAAGGCACTGAAGCTTTCTTT
NA | TRBJ2-7 | NA | TRBV29-1 | CSVEGGQSYEQYF | TGCAGCGTTGAGGGGGGGCAGTCCTACGAGCAGTACTTC
NA | TRBJ2-7 | NA | TRBV6-6 | CASSPDGNTYEQYF | TGTGCCAGCAGTCCGGACGGGAACACCTACGAGCAGTACTTC
NA | TRBJ2-7 | TRBD1 | TRBV12-5 | CASGLAGTGLAYEQYF | TGTGCTAGTGGTTTAGCCGGGACAGGGCTTGCCTACGAGCAGTACTTC
NA | TRBJ2-5 | NA | TRBV28 | CASSPRQGLDQETQYF | TGTGCCAGCAGTCCCCGCCAGGGTCTTGACCAAGAGACCCAGTACTTC
NA | TRBJ2-7 | NA | TRBV6-5 | CASGEQGFSYEQYF | TGTGCCAGCGGAGAACAGGGATTTTCCTACGAGCAGTACTTC
NA | TRBJ2-1 | NA | TRBV4-3 | CASSPFLNNEQFF | TGCGCCAGCAGCCCTTTCCTTAACAATGAGCAGTTCTTC